One TCR beta chain is described in this entry. The antigen is unknown. Germline CDR1 reads SGHTA; CDR2 reads FQGNSA. The CDR3 consists of 16 residues. V lost 5 bases, J lost 2 bases, and 3 bases stayed unmatched. The data were taken from a study of beta chain features in type 1 diabetes. Study-wide context: Cell yields, age and gender were similar between patients and healthy donors.

The study reverse transcribed the entire isolated RNA, so it sequenced expressed TCRB transcripts. Only in-frame clones appear in the TCRdb table, and some are missing; sequencing was by immunoSEQ multiplex PCR. The data contain some 60,000 clones, about 60% of them singletons. Study observations and caveats: TCRB CDR3s from Type 1 diabetes patients were moderately but significantly shorter in all four CD4+ subsets. Compared with healthy donors, patients appeared to share more similar naive, central memory and regulatory TCRB repertoires. HLA effects on TCRB rearrangement stayed unresolved here.

The sample consisted of Tregs from blood. V usage is TRBV7-2 and J usage is TRBJ2-1; 13 bases agree with TRBD2. The source of this sequence is a woman under 30 in good health. CDR3 coding DNA: TGTGCCAGCAGCCTCGGACTAGCGGGGGCCTACAATGAGCAGTTCTTC. Translated, it gives CASSLGLAGAYNEQFF.